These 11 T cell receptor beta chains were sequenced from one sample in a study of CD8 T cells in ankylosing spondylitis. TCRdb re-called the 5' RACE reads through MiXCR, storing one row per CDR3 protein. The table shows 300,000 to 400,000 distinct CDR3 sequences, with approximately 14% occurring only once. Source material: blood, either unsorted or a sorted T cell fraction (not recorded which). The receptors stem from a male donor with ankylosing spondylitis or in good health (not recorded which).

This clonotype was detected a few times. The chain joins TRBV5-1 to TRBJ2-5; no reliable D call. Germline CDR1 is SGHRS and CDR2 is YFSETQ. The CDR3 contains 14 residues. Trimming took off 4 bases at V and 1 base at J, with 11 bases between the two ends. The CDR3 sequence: CASSPGWSQETQYF. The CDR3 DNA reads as TGCGCCAGCAGCCCAGGTTGGTCCCAAGAGACCCAGTACTTC.

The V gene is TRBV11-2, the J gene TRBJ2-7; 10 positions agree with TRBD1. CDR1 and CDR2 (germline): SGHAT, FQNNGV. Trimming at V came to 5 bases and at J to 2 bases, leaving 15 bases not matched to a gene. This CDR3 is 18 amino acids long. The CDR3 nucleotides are TGTGCCAGCAGCCTATCTTTCAAGGGACAGGGGCCCCCCTACGAGCAGTACTTC. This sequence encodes CASSLSFKGQGPPYEQYF.

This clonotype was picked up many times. As DNA, the CDR3 is TGTGCCAGCAGCTCTAGGACTAGCGGGAGTGGGGAGCTGTTTTTT. Translation: CASSSRTSGSGELFF. The chain recombines TRBV7-2 with TRBJ2-2, with TRBD2 matching 13 bases. With 4 bases clipped from V and 8 bases from J, the junction kept 4 bases outside the gene matches. CDR1 is SGHTA and CDR2 is FQGNSA in the germline V gene. This CDR3 is 15 amino acids long.

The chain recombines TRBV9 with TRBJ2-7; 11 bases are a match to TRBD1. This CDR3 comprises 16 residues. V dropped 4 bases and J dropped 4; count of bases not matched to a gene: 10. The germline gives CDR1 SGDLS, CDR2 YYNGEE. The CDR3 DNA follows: TGTGCCAGCAGCCCTTTTCCTGGACAGGGGGCATACGAGCAGTACTTC. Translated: CASSPFPGQGAYEQYF.

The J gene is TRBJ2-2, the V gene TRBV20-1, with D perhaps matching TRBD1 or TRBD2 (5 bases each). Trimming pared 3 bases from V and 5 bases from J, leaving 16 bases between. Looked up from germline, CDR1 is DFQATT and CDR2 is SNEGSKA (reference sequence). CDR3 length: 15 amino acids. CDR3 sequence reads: CSASDTRGGTGELFF. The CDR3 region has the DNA TGCAGTGCTAGCGACACACGGGGCGGGACCGGGGAGCTGTTTTTT.

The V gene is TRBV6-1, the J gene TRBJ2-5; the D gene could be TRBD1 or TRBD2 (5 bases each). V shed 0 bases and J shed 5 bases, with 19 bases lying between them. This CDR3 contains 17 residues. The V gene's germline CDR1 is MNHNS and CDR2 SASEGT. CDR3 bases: TGTGCCAGCAGTGAAGCGTCCGAGCCCACCTGGGGGGAGACCCAGTACTTC. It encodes CASSEASEPTWGETQYF.

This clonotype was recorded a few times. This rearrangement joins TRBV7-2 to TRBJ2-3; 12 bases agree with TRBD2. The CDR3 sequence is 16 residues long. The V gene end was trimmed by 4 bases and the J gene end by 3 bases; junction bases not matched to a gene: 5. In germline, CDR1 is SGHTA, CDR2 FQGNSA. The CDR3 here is CASSSSGRAATDTQYF. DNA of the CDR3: TGTGCCAGCAGCTCTAGCGGGAGGGCTGCTACAGATACGCAGTATTTT.

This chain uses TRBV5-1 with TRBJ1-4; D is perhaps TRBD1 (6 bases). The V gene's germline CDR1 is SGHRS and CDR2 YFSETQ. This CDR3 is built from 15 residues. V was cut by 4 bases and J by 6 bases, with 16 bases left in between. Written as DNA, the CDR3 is TGCGCCAGCAGCCCCGTAGGGGGATTGGATGAAAAACTGTTTTTT. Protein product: CASSPVGGLDEKLFF.

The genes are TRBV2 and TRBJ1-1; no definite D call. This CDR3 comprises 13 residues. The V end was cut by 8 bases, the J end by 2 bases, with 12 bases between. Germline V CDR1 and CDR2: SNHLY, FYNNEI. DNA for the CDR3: TGTGCCAGCGTTGGGCAGACCAACACTGAAGCTTTCTTT. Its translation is CASVGQTNTEAFF.

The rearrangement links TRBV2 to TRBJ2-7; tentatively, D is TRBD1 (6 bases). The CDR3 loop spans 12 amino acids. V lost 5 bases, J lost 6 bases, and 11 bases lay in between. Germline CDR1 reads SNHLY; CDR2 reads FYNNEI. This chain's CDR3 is CASSQQGSEQYF. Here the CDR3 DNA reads TGTGCCAGCAGTCAACAGGGAAGCGAGCAGTACTTC.

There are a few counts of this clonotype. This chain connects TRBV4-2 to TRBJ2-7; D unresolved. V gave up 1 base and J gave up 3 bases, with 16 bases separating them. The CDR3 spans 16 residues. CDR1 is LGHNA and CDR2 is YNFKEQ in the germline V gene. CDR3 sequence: CASSQVAPQGHYEQYF. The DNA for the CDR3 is TGTGCCAGCAGCCAAGTTGCCCCCCAAGGGCACTACGAGCAGTACTTC.